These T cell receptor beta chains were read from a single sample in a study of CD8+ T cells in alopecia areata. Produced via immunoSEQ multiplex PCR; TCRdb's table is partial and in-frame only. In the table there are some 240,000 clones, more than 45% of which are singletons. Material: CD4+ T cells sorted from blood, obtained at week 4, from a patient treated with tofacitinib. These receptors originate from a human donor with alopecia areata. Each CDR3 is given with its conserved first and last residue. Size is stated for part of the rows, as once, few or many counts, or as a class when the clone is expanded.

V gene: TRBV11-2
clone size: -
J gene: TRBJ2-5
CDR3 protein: CASSFQRVRETQYF

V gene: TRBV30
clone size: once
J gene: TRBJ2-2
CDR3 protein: CAWNSLPGELFF

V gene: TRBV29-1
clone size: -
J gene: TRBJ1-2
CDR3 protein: CSVGTLQGYTF

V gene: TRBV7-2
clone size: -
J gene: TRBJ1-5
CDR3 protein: CASSKRIDQPQHF

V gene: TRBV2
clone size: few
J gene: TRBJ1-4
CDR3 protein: CASSSTATNEKLFF

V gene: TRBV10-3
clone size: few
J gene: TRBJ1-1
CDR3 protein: CAISNSGANTEAFF

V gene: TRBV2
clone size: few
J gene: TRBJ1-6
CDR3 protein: CASSPGTGALHF

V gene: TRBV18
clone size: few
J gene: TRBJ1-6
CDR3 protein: CASSPQGKDSPLHF

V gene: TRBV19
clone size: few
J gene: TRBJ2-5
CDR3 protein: CASSILAGGQETQYF

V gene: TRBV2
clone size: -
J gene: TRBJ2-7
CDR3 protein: CASRDNLGYEQYF

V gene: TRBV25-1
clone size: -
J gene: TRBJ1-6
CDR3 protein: CASSPPGSYNSPLHF

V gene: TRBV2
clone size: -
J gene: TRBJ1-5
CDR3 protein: CATAVGRGNQPQHF

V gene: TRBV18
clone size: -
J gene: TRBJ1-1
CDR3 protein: CASSPLEGLNTEAFF

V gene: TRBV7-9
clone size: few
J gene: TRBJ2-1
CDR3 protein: CASSLSQAQGDEQFF

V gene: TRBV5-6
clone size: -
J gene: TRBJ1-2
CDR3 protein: CASSALDIPGYTF

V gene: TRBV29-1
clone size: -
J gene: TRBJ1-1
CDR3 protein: CSVERSTEAFF

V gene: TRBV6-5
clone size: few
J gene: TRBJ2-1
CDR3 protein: CASTRGSGVDEQFF

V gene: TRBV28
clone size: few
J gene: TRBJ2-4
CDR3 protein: CASSSPGGASYIQYF

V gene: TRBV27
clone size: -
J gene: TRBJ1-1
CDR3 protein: CASTRTLEAVPNTEAFF

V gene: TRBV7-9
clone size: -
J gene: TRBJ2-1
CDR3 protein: CASSGQGQLRYNEQFF

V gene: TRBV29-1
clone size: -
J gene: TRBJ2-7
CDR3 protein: CSVGGLAGSYEQYF

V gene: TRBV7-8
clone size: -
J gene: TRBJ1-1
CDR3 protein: CASSSDTIKNTEAFF

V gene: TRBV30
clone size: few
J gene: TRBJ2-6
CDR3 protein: CAVDGGGGANVLTF

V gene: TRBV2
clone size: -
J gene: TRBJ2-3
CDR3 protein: CASSLGASGVDTQYF

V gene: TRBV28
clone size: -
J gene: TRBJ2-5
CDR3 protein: CASRPGEFQETQYF

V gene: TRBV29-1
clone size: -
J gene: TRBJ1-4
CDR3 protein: CSVELAGGQTEKLFF

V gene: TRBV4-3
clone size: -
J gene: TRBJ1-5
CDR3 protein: CASSQVQGVGQPQHF

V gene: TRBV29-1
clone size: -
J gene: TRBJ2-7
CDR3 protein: CSVRGLAGREQYF

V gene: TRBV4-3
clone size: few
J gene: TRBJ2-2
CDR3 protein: CASSQEILTPGELFF

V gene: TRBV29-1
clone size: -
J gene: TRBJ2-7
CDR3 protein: CSVANVATYEQYF

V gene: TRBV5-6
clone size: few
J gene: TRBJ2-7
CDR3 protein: CASSSRAGGGAYEQYF

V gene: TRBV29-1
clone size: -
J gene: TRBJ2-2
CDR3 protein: CSVMTGRTGELFF

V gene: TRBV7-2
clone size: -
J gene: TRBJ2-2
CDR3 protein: CASSSTRVNTGELFF

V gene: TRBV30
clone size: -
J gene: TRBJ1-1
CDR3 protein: CAGRGGKGNTEAFF

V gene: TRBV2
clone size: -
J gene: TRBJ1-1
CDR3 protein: CASSIGFQRNTEAFF

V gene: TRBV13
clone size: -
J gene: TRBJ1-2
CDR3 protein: CASSLTPNYGYTF

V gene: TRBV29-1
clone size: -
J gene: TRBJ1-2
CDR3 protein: CSVEPPGLRGYTF